Presented here are 21 T cell receptor beta chains from one specimen sequenced in a study of blood T cell repertoires in COVID-19. Produced via immunoSEQ multiplex PCR; TCRdb's table is partial and in-frame only. This table holds roughly 170,000 clones, approximately 85% found once. Sequencing used peripheral blood. These receptor sequences come from a man aged 55 to 70 who had recovered from COVID-19.

The chain uses TRBV3-1 (or the pseudogene TRBV3-2) and TRBJ2-7, with 7 bases aligning to TRBD2. CDR1 and CDR2 (germline): LGHDT, YNNKEL (reference sequence). J lost 4 bases, V lost 0 bases, and 6 bases had no gene match. The CDR3 is 15 amino acids. DNA for the CDR3: TGTGCCAGCAGCCAAGATGGGGGGGGTCTATACGAGCAGTACTTC. The encoded protein is CASSQDGGGLYEQYF.

This clone came up a few times. Other nucleotide sequences from this sample produce the same CDR3. J is TRBJ1-3 and V is TRBV6-5; D gene uncertain. Trimming took 2 bases from V and 1 from J, leaving 6 bases between them. The CDR3 sequence is 14 residues long. CDR1 MNHEY and CDR2 SVGAGI come from the germline V gene. The chain's CDR3 is CASSYGGSGNTIYF. The CDR3 DNA follows: TGTGCCAGCAGTTACGGCGGGTCTGGAAACACCATATATTTT.

The chain combines TRBV10-3 with TRBJ1-4, with 10 bases fitting TRBD1. The CDR3 is 15 residues long. V shed 4 bases, J shed 6 bases, and the junction held 5 bases outside the gene matches. Germline loops: CDR1 ENHRY, CDR2 SYGVKD. Written as DNA, the CDR3 is TGTGCCATCAGTGGTGTGGACAGGGGGGATGAAAAACTGTTTTTT. Its translation is CAISGVDRGDEKLFF.

V usage is TRBV7-2 and J usage is TRBJ1-2, with D possibly matching TRBD1 (6 bases). Germline CDR1 and CDR2: SGHTA and FQGNSA. CDR3 size: 15 residues. V dropped 4 bases and J dropped 4 bases, with 16 bases sitting between them. The CDR3 sequence is CASSSYRVGFYGYTF. CDR3 nucleotides: TGTGCCAGCAGCTCTTACAGGGTAGGGTTCTATGGCTACACCTTC.

The rearrangement links TRBV12-5 to TRBJ2-2; 12 bases agree with TRBD2. CDR1 is LGHNT, CDR2 FRNRAP, per germline. Trimming at V came to 1 base and at J to 6 bases, leaving 6 bases not matched to a gene. This CDR3 region has 17 residues. As DNA, the CDR3 is TGTGCTAGTGGTTTGGCTAGCGGGGGGGCCCGATCCGGGGAGCTGTTTTTT. Translation gives CASGLASGGARSGELFF.

This rearrangement joins TRBV9 to TRBJ2-7, with D possibly TRBD1 on 7 matching bases. The germline CDR1 and CDR2 sequences are SGDLS and YYNGEE. This CDR3 has 15 amino acids. Trimming cost V 1 base and J 3 bases, with 14 bases left between them. For the CDR3, the DNA is TGTGCCAGCAGCGTAACCCAGGGGGGAGGCTACGAGCAGTACTTC. Amino acids: CASSVTQGGGYEQYF.

On this clone: The junction and the germline gene differ at one end; a read error may be behind it. This sequence joins TRBV7-2 and TRBJ1-2, with D unclear. This CDR3 spans 13 amino acids. Looked up from germline, CDR1 is SGHTA and CDR2 is FQGNSA. The CDR3 DNA sequence: TGTGCCAGCAGCTTAGGGGGAGAAATAAAGAACTTCTTC. Its translation: CASSLGGEIKNFF.

In this sample, this clone turned up once. The chain is built from TRBV6-4 and TRBJ1-2; D is perhaps TRBD1 (6 bases). V lost 4 bases and J lost 3, with 12 bases in between. The CDR3 loop spans 14 amino acids. CDR1 and CDR2 from the germline V gene are MRHNA and SNTAGT. The CDR3 DNA sequence: TGTGCCAGCAGTGGAGAACAGGGAGACTATGGCTACACCTTC. As protein: CASSGEQGDYGYTF.

This rearrangement joins TRBV2 to TRBJ1-5, with TRBD1 matching 8 bases. From germline, CDR1 is SNHLY and CDR2 FYNNEI. Trimming at V came to 3 bases and at J to 8 bases, leaving 9 bases not matched to a gene. The CDR3 consists of 15 residues. The CDR3, as DNA: TGTGCCAGCAGTGAGCAGGACAGGGTAACGGAGCCCCAGCATTTT. Residues: CASSEQDRVTEPQHF.

The J gene is TRBJ2-5, the V gene TRBV6-2 or TRBV6-3; perhaps TRBD1 as D (6 bases). CDR1 is MNHEY and CDR2 is SVGEGT in the germline V gene. V gave up 6 bases and J gave up 1 base, with 12 bases separating them. There are 14 residues in the CDR3. CDR3 nucleotides: TGTGCCAGCAGCCGACCGGACAGCCAAGAGACCCAGTACTTC. Its protein is CASSRPDSQETQYF.

This clone has only a few counts. The J gene is TRBJ1-1, the V gene TRBV5-1; D ambiguous. V lost 2 bases, J lost 4 bases, and 15 bases lay in between. This CDR3 spans 15 amino acids. CDR1 is SGHRS and CDR2 is YFSETQ in the germline V gene. The CDR3 spells CASSLRASPGTEAFF. CDR3 DNA: TGCGCCAGCAGCTTACGAGCGTCCCCGGGCACTGAAGCTTTCTTT.

The chain joins TRBV3-1 (or the pseudogene TRBV3-2) to TRBJ1-2; the D gene is possibly TRBD1 (6 bases). V lost 5 bases and J 4 bases, leaving 20 bases between the germline ends. CDR3 size: 16 residues. Germline values: CDR1 LGHDT, CDR2 YNNKEL (reference sequence). The CDR3 nucleotides read TGTGCCAGCAGCTATCGCGACAGGCCAAATCTCTATGGCTACACCTTC. Translating it yields CASSYRDRPNLYGYTF.

The V and J genes are TRBV4-2 and TRBJ1-1, with 7 bases aligning to TRBD1. CDR1 is LGHNA, CDR2 YNFKEQ, per germline. The CDR3 extends over 16 amino acids. V lost 1 base, J lost 1 base, and 6 bases stayed unmatched. The CDR3 DNA is TGTGCCAGCAGCCAAGTAATGACAGGGCGGAACACTGAAGCTTTCTTT. It specifies CASSQVMTGRNTEAFF.

This rearrangement joins TRBV10-3 to TRBJ1-1; TRBD1 is a possible D gene (6 bases). Germline V lookup: CDR1 ENHRY, CDR2 SYGVKD. The V gene lost 6 bases and the J gene lost 0 bases, with 14 bases spanning the gap. This CDR3 is 15 amino acids long. CDR3 in amino acids: CAISPQGGVNTEAFF. The CDR3 nucleotides read TGTGCCATCAGCCCACAGGGTGGGGTGAACACTGAAGCTTTCTTT.

This sequence joins TRBV6-5 and TRBJ2-1; 9 bases map to TRBD1. The junction had 14 bases not matched to a gene; V was cut back by 2 bases and J by 12 bases. The CDR3 extends over 16 amino acids. Germline values: CDR1 MNHEY, CDR2 SVGAGI. The CDR3 nucleotides read TGTGCCAGCAGTTACGCCGGGACAGGGCCGGCTTTGAGGCAGTTCTTC. Translation gives CASSYAGTGPALRQFF.

This clone has only one observation. This chain connects TRBV6-1 to TRBJ1-6; perhaps TRBD1 as D (5 bases). This CDR3 has 15 amino acids. The germline V and J ends were trimmed by 2 bases and 10 bases, with 15 bases remaining between them. Germline CDR1 MNHNS, CDR2 SASEGT. The CDR3 nucleotides read TGTGCCAGCAGTGAAACGGCAGGGTTGAACTCACCCCTCCACTTT. This encodes CASSETAGLNSPLHF.

V is TRBV7-6 and J is TRBJ2-7; 8 bases align to TRBD1. Looked up from germline, CDR1 is SGHVS and CDR2 is FNYEAQ. J lost 6 bases, V lost 4 bases, and 14 bases had no gene match. The CDR3 runs to 16 residues. CDR3 region: CASSSRLQGALSEQYF. Here the CDR3 DNA reads TGTGCCAGCAGCTCCCGTCTCCAGGGGGCATTGAGCGAGCAGTACTTC.

V is TRBV7-3 and J is TRBJ1-1; D is ambiguous. Germline values: CDR1 SGHTA, CDR2 FQGTGA. The V and J ends lost 3 bases and 5 bases respectively, with 16 bases between them. The CDR3 has 15 amino acids. Written as DNA, the CDR3 is TGTGCCAGCAGCTTGGAGGGAGGGATGGGGACTGAAGCTTTCTTT. Translation gives CASSLEGGMGTEAFF.

This chain joins TRBV30 and TRBJ1-1, with 7 bases matching TRBD1. V was clipped by 8 bases and J by 11 bases; unmatched bases: 11. Germline assignment: CDR1 GTSNPN and CDR2 SVGIG (reference sequence). The CDR3 spans 11 residues. CDR3: CAHQTGLDAFF. Written as DNA, the CDR3 is TGTGCCCACCAGACAGGGTTGGACGCTTTCTTT.

V is TRBV30 and J is TRBJ1-2; the D gene is possibly TRBD1 (6 bases). From germline, CDR1 is GTSNPN and CDR2 SVGIG (reference sequence). This CDR3 region has 14 residues. The ends were cut back, 6 bases at V and 5 bases at J, with 19 bases in the middle. The CDR3 is CACRFSGTFYGYTF. In DNA, the CDR3 is TGTGCCTGCCGATTTTCCGGGACATTTTATGGCTACACCTTC.

The rearrangement uses TRBV2 and TRBJ1-1; D is unclear. The CDR3 extends over 14 amino acids. The germline V and J ends were trimmed by 2 bases and 4 bases, with 11 bases remaining between them. CDR1 and CDR2 from the germline V gene are SNHLY and FYNNEI. The CDR3 region has the DNA TGTGCCAGCAGTGAAACTGGGCAGTCCACTGAAGCTTTCTTT. This sequence encodes CASSETGQSTEAFF.